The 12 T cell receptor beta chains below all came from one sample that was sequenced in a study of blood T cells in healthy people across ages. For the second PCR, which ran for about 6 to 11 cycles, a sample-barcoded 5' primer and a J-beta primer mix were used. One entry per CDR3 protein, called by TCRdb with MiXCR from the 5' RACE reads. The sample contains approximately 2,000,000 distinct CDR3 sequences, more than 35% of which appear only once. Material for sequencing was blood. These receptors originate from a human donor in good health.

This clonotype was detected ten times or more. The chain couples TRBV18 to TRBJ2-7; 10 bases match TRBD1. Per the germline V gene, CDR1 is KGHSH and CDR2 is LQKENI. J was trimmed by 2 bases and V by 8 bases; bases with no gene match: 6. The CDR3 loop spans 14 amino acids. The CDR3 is CASSPGQGTYEQYF. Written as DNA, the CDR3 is TGTGCCAGCAGCCCGGGACAGGGGACCTACGAGCAGTACTTC.

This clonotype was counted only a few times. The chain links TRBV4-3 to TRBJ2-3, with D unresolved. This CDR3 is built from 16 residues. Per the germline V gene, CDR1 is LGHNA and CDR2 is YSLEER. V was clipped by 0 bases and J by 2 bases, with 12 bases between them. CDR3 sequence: CASSQDPAGATDTQYF. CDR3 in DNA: TGCGCCAGCAGCCAAGATCCCGCCGGAGCCACAGATACGCAGTATTTT.

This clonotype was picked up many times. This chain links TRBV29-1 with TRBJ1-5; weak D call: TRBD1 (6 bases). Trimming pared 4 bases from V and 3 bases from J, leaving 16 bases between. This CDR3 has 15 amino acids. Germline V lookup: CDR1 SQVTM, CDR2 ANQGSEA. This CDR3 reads CSVALTGTHNQPQHF. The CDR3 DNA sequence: TGCAGCGTTGCCCTAACAGGGACCCACAATCAGCCCCAGCATTTT.

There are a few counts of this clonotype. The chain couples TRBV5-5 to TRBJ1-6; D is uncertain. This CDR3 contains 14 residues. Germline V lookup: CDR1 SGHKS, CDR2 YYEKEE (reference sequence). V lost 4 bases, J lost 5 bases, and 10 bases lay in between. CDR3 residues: CASSPRPDNSPLHF. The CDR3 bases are TGTGCCAGCAGCCCCAGGCCGGATAATTCACCCCTCCACTTT. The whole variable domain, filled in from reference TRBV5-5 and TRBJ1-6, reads DAGVTQSPTHLIKTRGQQVTLRCSPISGHKSVSWYQQVLGQGPQFIFQYYEKEERGRGNFPDRFSARQFPNYSSELNVNALLLGDSALYLCASSPRPDNSPLHFGNGTRLTVT.

As DNA, the CDR3 is TGTGCCAGCAGTGACGGTGGCTACACCTTC. Translating it yields CASSDGGYTF. The chain is built from TRBV25-1 and TRBJ1-2; D gene unclear. This CDR3 has 10 amino acids. Germline loops: CDR1 MGHDK, CDR2 SYGVNS. V was cut by 3 bases and J by 7 bases, with 3 bases left in between.

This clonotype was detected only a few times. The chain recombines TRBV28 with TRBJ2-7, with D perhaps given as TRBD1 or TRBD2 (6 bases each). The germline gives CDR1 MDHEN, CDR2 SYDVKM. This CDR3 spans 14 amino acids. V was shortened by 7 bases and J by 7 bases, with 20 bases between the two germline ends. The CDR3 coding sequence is TGTGCCAGCATGATAGAGGGGGGCTTACGGGAGCAGTACTTC. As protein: CASMIEGGLREQYF.

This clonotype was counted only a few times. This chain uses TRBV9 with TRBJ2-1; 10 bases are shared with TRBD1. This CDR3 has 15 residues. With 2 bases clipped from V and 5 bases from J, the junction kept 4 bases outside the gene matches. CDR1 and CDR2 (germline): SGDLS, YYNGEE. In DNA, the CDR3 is TGTGCCAGCAGCGTGGGGACAGGGGATAACAATGAGCAGTTCTTC. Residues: CASSVGTGDNNEQFF.

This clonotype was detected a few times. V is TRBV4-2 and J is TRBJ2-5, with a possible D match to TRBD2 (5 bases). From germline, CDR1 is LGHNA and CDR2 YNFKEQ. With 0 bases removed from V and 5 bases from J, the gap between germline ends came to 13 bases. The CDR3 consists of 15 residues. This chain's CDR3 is CASSQDPGVGETQYF. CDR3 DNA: TGTGCCAGCAGCCAAGACCCCGGGGTCGGGGAGACCCAGTACTTC.

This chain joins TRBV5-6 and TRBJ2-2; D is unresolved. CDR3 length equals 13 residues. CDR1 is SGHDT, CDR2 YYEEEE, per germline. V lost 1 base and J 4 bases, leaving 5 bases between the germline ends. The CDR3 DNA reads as TGTGCCAGCAGCTTGATGTTCACCGGGGAGCTGTTTTTT. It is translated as CASSLMFTGELFF.

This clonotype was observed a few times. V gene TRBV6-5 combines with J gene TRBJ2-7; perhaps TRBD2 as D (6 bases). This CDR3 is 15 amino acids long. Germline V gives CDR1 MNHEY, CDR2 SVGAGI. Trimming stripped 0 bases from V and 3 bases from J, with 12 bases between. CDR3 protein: CASSYSRGSGYEQYF. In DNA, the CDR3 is TGTGCCAGCAGTTACTCGCGGGGATCAGGCTACGAGCAGTACTTC.

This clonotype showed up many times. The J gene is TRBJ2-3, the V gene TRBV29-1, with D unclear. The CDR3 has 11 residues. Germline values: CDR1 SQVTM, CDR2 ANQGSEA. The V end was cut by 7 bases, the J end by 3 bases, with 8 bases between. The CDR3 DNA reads TGCAGCGGGTTGGGGACAGATACGCAGTATTTT. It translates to CSGLGTDTQYF.

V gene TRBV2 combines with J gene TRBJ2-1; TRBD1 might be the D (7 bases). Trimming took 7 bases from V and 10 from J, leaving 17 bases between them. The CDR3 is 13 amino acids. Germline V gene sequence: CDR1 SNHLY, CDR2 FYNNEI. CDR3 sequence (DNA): TGTGCCAGCATAGCGGACAGGTGGGGGGAGCAGTTCTTC. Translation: CASIADRWGEQFF.